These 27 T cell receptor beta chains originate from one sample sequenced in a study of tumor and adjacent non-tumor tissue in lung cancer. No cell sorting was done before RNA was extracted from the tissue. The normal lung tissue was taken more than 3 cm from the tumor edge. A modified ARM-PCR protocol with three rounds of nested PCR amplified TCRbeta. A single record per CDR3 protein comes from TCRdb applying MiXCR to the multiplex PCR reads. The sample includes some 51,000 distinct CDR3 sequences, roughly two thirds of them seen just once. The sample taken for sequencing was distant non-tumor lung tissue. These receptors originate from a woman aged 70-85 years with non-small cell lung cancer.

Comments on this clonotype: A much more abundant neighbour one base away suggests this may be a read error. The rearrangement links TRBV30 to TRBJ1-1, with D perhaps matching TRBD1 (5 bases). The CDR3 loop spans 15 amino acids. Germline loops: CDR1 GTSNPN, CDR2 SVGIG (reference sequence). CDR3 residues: CAWNIGRGVNTETFF. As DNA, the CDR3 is TGTGCCTGGAATATCGGGCGGGGCGTGAACACTGAAACTTTCTTT. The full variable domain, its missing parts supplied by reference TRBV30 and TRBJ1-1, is SQTIHQWPATLVQPVGSPLSLECTVEGTSNPNLYWYRQAAGRGLQLLFYSVGIGQISSEVPQNLSASRPQDRQFILSSKKLLLSDSGFYLCAWNIGRGVNTETFFGQGTRLTVV.

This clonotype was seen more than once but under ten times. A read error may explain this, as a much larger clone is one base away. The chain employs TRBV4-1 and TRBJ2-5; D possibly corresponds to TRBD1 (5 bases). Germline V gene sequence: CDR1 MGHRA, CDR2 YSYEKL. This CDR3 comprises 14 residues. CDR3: CTSSPQQVQETQYF. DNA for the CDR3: TGCACCAGCAGCCCCCAACAGGTTCAAGAGACCCAGTACTTC.

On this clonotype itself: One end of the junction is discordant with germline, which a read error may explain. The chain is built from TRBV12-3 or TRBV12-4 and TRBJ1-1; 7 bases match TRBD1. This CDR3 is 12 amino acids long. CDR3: CTSNFTGVDAFF. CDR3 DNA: TGTACCAGCAATTTCACAGGGGTTGACGCTTTCTTT.

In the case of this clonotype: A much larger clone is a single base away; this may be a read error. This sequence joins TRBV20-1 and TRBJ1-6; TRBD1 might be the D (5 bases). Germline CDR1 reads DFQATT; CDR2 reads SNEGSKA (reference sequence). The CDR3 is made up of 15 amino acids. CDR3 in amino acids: CSAREMSRGASSLHF. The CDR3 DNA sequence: TGCAGTGCTAGAGAGATGTCCCGTGGGGCTTCATCCCTCCACTTT.

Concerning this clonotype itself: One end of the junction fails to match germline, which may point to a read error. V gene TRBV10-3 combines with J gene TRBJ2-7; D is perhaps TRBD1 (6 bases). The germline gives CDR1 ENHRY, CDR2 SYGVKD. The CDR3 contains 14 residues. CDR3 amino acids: CAISESWDTYEQYF. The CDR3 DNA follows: TGTGCCATCAGTGAGTCCTGGGACACCTACGAGCAGTATTTC.

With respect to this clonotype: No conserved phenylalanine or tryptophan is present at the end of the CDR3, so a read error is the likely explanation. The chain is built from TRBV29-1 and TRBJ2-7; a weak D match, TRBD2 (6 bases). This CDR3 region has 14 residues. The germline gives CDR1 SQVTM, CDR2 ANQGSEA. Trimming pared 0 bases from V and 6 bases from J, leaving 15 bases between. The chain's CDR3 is CSVEEGRLGGEQYL. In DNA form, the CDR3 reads TGCAGCGTTGAAGAGGGGCGACTGGGGGGCGAGCAGTACCTC.

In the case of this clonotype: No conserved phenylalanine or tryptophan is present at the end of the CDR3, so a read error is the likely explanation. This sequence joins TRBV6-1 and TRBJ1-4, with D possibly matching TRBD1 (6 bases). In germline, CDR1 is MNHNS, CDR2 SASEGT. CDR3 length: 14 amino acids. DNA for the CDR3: TGTGTCAGCAGTGAAGTACAGGGTAATGAAAAACTGTTTCCT. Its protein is CVSSEVQGNEKLFP.

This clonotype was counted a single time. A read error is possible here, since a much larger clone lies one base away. For the CDR3, the DNA is TGTGCCTGCAGTTTTACTCAGGGGGCCACTGAAGCTTTCTTT. This codes for CACSFTQGATEAFF. The V call is TRBV28, the J call TRBJ1-1; 8 bases agree with TRBD1. Germline V gene lookup returns CDR1 MDHEN and CDR2 SYDVKM. The CDR3 covers 14 residues.

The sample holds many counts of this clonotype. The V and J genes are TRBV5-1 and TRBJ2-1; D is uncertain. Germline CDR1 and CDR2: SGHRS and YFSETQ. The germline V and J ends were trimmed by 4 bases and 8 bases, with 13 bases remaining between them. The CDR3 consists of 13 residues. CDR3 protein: CASSIDLEDEQFF. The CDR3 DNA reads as TGCGCCAGCAGCATTGACCTAGAAGATGAGCAGTTCTTC.

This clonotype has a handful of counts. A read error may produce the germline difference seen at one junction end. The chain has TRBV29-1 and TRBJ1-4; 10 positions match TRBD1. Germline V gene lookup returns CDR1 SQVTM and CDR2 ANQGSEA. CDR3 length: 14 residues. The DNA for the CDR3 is TGCAGCGTCGGACAGGGGGGGGCCAATGGAAAACTGTTTTTT. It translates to CSVGQGGANGKLFF.

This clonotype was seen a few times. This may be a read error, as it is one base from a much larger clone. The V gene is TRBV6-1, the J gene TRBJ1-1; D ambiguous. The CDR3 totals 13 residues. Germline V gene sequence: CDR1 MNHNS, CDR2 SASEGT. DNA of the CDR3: TGTGTCAGCAGTGGAGGTCGCCAGTCTGAAGCTTTCTTT. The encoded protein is CVSSGGRQSEAFF.

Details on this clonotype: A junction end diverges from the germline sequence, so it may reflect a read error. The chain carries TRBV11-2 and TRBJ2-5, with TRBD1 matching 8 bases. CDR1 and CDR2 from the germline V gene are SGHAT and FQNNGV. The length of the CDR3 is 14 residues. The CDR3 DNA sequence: TGCGCCAGCAGCCAAGGACAGGGCACGGGGTTCCAGTACTTC. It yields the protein CASSQGQGTGFQYF.

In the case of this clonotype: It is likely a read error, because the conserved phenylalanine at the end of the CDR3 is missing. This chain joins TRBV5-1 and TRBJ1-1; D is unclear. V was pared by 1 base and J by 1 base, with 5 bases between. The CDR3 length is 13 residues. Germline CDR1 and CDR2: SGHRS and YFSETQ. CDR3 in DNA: TGCGCCAGCAGCTTGTCCCCGAACACTGAAGCTTTCCTT. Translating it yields CASSLSPNTEAFL.

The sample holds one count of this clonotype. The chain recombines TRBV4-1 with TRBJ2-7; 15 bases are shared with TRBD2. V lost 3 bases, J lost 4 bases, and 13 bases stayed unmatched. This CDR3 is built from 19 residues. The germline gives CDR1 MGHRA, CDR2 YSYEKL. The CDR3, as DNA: TGCGCCAGCAGCCATCCAGGACTAGCGGGAGGGCCACATTTTTACGAGCAGTACTTC. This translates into CASSHPGLAGGPHFYEQYF.

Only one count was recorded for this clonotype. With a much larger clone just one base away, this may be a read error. CDR3 residues: CTSSKQQGSGTEAFF. The CDR3, as DNA: TGCACCAGCAGCAAACAACAGGGTTCGGGTACTGAAGCTTTCTTT. The chain couples TRBV5-1 to TRBJ1-1; the D gene is possibly TRBD1 (6 bases). CDR1 and CDR2 (germline): SGHRS, YFSETQ. This CDR3 region has 15 residues.

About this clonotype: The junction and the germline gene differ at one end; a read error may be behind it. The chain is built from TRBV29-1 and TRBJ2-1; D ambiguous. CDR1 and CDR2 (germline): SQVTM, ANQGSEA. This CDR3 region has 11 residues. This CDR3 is CSVEAYNVQFF. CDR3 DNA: TGCAGTGTTGAGGCGTACAATGTGCAGTTCTTC.

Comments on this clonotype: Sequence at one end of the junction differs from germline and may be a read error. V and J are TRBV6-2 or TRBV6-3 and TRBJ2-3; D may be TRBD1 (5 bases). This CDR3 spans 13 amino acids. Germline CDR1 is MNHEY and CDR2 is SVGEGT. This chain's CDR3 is CASITDNSDKQYF. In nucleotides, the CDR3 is TGTGCCAGCATCACGGACAATTCGGATAAGCAGTATTTT.

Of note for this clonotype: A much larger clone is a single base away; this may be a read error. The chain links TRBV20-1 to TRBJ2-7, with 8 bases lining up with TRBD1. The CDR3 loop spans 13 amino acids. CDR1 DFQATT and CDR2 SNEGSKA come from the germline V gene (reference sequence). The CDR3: CIALRGQGYEQYF. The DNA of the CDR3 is TGCATTGCTCTCAGGGGGCAAGGGTACGAGCAGTACTTC.

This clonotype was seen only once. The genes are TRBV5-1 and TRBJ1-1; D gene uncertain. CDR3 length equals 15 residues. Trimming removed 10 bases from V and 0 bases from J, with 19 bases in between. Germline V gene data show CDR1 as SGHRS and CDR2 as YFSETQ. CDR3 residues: CAVSLFRNMNTEAFF. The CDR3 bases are TGCGCCGTCAGCTTGTTTAGGAACATGAACACTGAAGCTTTCTTT.

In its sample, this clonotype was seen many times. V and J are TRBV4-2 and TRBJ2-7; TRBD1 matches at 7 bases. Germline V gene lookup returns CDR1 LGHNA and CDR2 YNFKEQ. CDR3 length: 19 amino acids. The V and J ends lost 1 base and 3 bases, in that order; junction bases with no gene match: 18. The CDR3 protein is CASSQVLGDYRGYYYEQYF. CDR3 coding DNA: TGTGCCAGCAGCCAAGTGTTGGGCGACTACAGGGGTTACTACTACGAGCAGTACTTC.

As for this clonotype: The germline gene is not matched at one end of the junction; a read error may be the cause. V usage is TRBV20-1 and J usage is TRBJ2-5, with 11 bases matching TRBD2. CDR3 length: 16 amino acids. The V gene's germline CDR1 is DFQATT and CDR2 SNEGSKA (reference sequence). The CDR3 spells CSADILAGEGQETHHF. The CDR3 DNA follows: TGCAGTGCCGACATACTAGCGGGAGAAGGACAAGAGACCCATCACTTC.

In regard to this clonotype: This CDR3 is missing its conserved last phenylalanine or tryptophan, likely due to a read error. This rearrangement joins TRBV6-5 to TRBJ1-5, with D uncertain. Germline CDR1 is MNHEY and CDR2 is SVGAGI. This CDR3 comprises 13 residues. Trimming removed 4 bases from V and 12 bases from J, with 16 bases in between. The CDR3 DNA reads TGTGCCAGCAGTTGCCTCAGCAGAGGGCTCCAGCATTAT. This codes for CASSCLSRGLQHY.

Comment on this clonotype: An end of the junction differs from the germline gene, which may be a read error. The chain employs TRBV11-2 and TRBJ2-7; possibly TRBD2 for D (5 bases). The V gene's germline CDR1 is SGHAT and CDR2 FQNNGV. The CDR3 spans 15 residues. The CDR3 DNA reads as TGTGCCGGCAGCTTAGTACCGAGAGGGCCCCACGGGCAGTACTTC. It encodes CAGSLVPRGPHGQYF.

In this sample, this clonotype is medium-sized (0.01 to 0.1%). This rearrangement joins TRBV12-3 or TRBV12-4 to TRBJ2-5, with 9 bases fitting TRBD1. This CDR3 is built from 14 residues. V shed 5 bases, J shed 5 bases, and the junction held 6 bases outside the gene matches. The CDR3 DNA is TGTGCCAGCAGTATCGGGACAGGGAAGGAGACCCAGTACTTC. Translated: CASSIGTGKETQYF.

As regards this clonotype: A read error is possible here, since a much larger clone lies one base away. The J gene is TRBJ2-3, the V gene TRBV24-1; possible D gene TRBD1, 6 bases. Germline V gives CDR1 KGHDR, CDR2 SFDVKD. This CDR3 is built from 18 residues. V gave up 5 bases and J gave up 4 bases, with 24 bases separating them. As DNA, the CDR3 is TGTGCCACCAGTGGGGGCTGGGACACTAGTATTGGCGCAGATACGCAGTATTTT. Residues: CATSGGWDTSIGADTQYF.

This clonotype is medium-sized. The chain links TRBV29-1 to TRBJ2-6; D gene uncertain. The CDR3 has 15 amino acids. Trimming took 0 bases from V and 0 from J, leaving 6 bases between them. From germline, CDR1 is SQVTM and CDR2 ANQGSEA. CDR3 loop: CSVEDRSSGANVLTF. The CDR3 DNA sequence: TGCAGCGTTGAAGACAGGAGCTCTGGGGCCAACGTCCTGACTTTC.

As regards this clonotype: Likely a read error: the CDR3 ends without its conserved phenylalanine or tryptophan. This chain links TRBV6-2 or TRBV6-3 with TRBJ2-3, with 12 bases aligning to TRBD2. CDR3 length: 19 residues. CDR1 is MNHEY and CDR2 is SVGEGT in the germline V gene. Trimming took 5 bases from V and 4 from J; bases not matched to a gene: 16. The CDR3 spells CASSAIRLAGAPRSDTQYS. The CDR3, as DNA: TGTGCCAGCAGTGCAATAAGACTAGCGGGAGCCCCTCGATCAGATACGCAGTATTCT.